The clone carrying this T cell receptor beta chain was observed once. The sample is drawn from a study of blood T cell repertoires in COVID-19. On the study more broadly: Both acute and convalescent COVID-19 samples were obtained from the United States, Italy and Spain. T cells, B-cell-depleted T cells, or PBMCs provided the cDNA or gDNA that served as material.

Per the original data handling: Reference gene primer amplification yielded estimated nucleated cell counts. Measured with immunoSEQ multiplex PCR; TCRdb has only the in-frame clones, and not every one. Clone size and the V and J calls come from that table; the DNA yielded D and trimming. The sample lists 160,000 or so clones, approximately 91% occurring once. Germline V gene lookup returns CDR1 LNHDA and CDR2 SQIVND (reference sequence). The CDR3 has 12 amino acids. V shed 9 bases, J shed 7 bases, and the junction held 8 bases outside the gene matches. V and J are TRBV19 and TRBJ1-1, with 7 nucleotides matching TRBD1. This sequence originates from a man aged 18 to 29 with acute or convalescent COVID-19. The sequenced sample consisted of peripheral blood. The CDR3 protein is CASTGTVNEAFF. CDR3 coding DNA: TGTGCCAGCACCGGGACAGTCAATGAAGCTTTCTTT. Together with reference TRBV19 and TRBJ1-1, the CDR3 gives the full variable domain: DGGITQSPKYLFRKEGQNVTLSCEQNLNHDAMYWYRQDPGQGLRLIYYSQIVNDFQKGDIAEGYSVSREKKESFPLTVTSAQKNPTAFYLCASTGTVNEAFFGQGTRLTVV.